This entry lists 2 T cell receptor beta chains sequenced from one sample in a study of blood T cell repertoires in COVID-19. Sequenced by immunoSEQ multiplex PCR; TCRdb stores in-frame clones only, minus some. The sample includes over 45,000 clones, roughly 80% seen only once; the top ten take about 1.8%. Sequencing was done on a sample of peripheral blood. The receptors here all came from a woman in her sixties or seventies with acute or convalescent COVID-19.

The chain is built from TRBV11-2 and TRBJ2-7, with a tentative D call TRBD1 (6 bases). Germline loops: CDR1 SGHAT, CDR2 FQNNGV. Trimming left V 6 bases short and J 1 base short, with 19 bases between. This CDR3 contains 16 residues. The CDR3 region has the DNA TGTGCCAGCAGACGTATTTCATTAGGACAGTCCTACGAGCAGTACTTC. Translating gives CASRRISLGQSYEQYF.

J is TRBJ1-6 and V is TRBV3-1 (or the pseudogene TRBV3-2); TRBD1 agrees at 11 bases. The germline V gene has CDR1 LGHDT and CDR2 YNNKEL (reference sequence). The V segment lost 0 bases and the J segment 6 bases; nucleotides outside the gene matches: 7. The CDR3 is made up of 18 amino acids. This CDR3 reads CASSQDWGDRGINSPLHF. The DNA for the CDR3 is TGTGCCAGCAGCCAAGATTGGGGGGACAGGGGGATTAATTCACCCCTCCACTTT.